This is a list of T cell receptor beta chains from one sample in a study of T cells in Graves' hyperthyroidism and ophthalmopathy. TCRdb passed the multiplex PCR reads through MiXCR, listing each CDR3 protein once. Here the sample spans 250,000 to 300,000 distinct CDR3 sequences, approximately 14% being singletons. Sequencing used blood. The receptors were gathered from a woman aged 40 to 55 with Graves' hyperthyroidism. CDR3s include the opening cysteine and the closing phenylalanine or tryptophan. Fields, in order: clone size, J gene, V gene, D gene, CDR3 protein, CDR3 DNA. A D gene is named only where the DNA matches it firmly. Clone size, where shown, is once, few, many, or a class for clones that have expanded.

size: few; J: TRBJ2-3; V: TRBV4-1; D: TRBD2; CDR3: CASRDPGLAVTDTQYF; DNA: TGCGCCAGCAGGGACCCGGGACTAGCGGTTACAGATACGCAGTATTTT
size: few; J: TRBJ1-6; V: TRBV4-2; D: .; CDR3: CASSQEGRGLSPLHF; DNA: TGTGCCAGCAGCCAAGAGGGCAGGGGCCTTTCACCCCTCCACTTT
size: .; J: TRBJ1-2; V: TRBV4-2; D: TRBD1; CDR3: CASSQASTGAYGYTF; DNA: TGTGCCAGCAGCCAGGCCTCGACAGGGGCCTATGGCTACACCTTC
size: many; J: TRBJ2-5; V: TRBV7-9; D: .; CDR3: CASSFDRAETQYF; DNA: TGTGCCAGCAGCTTTGATCGCGCCGAGACCCAGTACTTC
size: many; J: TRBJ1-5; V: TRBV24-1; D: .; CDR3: CATSYSNQPQHF; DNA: TGTGCCACCAGCTATAGCAATCAGCCCCAGCATTTT
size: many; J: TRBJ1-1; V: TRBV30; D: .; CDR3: CAWASEGPQRISEAFF; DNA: TGTGCCTGGGCCAGTGAGGGGCCCCAGAGGATAAGTGAAGCTTTCTTT
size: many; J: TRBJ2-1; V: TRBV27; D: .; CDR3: CASSFRRSPVNEQFF; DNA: TGTGCCAGCAGTTTTCGCCGTTCTCCAGTGAATGAGCAGTTCTTC
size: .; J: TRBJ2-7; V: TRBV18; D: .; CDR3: CASSPNFRDKQYF; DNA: TGTGCCAGCTCACCAAATTTCAGAGACAAGCAGTACTTC
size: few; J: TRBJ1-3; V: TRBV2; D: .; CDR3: CASNVLGGTIYF; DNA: TGTGCCAGCAACGTACTCGGAGGAACCATATATTTT
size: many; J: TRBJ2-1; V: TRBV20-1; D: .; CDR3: CSAIRERVNEQFF; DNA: TGCAGTGCTATTCGGGAGAGGGTCAATGAGCAGTTCTTC
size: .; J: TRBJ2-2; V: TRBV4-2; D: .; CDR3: CASSQDGGTGELFF; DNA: TGTGCCAGCAGCCAAGATGGAGGCACCGGGGAGCTGTTTTTT
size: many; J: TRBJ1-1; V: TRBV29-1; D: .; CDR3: CSVGGSSSNTEAFF; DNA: TGCAGCGTTGGTGGCAGTTCTTCGAACACTGAAGCTTTCTTT
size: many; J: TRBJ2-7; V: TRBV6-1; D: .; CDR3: CASSEVATTSSYEQYF; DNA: TGTGCCAGCAGTGAAGTCGCCACCACGAGCTCCTACGAGCAGTACTTC
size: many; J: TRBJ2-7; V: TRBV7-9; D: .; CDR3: CASSTLGSEQYF; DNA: TGTGCCAGCAGCACACTCGGGAGCGAGCAGTACTTC
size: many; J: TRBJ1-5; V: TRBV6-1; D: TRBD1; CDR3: CASSAQQGTNQPQHF; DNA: TGTGCCAGCAGTGCACAACAGGGGACCAATCAGCCCCAGCATTTT
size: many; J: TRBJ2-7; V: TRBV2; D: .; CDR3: CASRKQGTDNNEQYF; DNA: TGTGCCAGCAGAAAACAGGGGACTGATAATAACGAGCAGTACTTC
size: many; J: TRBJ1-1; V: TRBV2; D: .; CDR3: CASKPQVPLGTEAFF; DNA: TGTGCCAGCAAACCACAGGTCCCTCTGGGGACTGAAGCTTTCTTT
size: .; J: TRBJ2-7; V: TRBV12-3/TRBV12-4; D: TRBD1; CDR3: CASSLGTALEQYF; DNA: TGTGCCAGCAGTTTGGGGACAGCCCTCGAGCAGTACTTC
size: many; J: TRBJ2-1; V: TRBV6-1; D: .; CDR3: CASTVLASDEQFF; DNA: TGTGCCAGCACCGTTCTAGCGTCGGATGAGCAGTTCTTC
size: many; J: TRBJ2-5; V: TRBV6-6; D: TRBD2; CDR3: CASSYFGTMRQETQYF; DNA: TGTGCCAGCAGTTACTTTGGGACTATGAGGCAAGAGACCCAGTACTTC